This TCR beta chain was observed in a study of cytomegalovirus exposure and HLA in healthy donors. Broader study findings: The CMV antigen specificity of a few CMV-associated chains was confirmed through in vitro analysis.

The CDR3 is 17 residues long. Looked up from germline, CDR1 is KGHSH and CDR2 is LQKENI. Trimming removed 3 bases from V and 2 bases from J; junction bases left unmatched: 9. Generated by immunoSEQ multiplex PCR, the TCRdb table keeps only in-frame clones and is missing some. This sample carries a few hundred thousand clones, approximately 90% of them seen once, and the ten largest clones take roughly 0.75%. Concerning this clone itself: Its antigen is not identified.

Sequenced: PBMCs. The J gene is TRBJ2-1, the V gene TRBV18; 8 nucleotides match TRBD1. The clonotype originates from a woman under 30 in good health and CMV-seronegative. The CDR3: CASSPRPQGAAYNEQFF. The CDR3 DNA sequence: TGTGCCAGCTCACCCCGCCCCCAGGGGGCGGCCTACAATGAGCAGTTCTTC.